This T cell receptor beta chain was sequenced in a study of CD8 T cells in Susac syndrome. Study-wide points: In total CD8+ repertoires, approximately 17 Susac-specific public clones were found, and roughly five in CD8+ TEMRA repertoires.

On this clonotype itself: Its antigen is unidentified.

Random hexamers were used to reverse transcribe an amount of about 0.45 to 1 ug RNA. A single record per CDR3 protein comes from TCRdb applying MiXCR to the immunoSEQ multiplex PCR reads. This table holds fewer than 85,000 distinct CDR3 sequences, 94% found once. Recently defined diagnostic criteria for definite or probable disease were fulfilled by Susac syndrome patients. Both CD4+ and CD8+ T cells were negatively isolated, and TEMRA cells underwent FACS enrichment. The V and J ends lost 3 bases and 7 bases, in that order; junction bases with no gene match: 2. The CDR3 spans 12 residues. Germline values: CDR1 MNHEY, CDR2 SMNVEV (reference sequence).

The sequenced sample consisted of CD8+ T cells from PBMCs. The chain combines TRBV27 with TRBJ2-7; 8 nucleotides match TRBD2. The source is a human donor with Susac syndrome. The CDR3 DNA is TGTGCCAGCAGTTTCCCGGGGGGGGAGCAGTACTTC. It yields the protein CASSFPGGEQYF.